Shown below are 29 T cell receptor beta chains from a single sample sequenced in a study of blood T cell repertoires in COVID-19. The protocol was immunoSEQ multiplex PCR, while the TCRdb copy is restricted to in-frame clones and leaves out a portion. The sample gives over 130,000 clones, 84% of which show up once; roughly 8.7% is in the top ten. Sequencing used peripheral blood. These receptors originate from a man aged 25-45 years with COVID-19, enrolled during active disease.

V usage is TRBV29-1 and J usage is TRBJ2-1; no clear D gene. There are 13 residues in the CDR3. Germline CDR1 SQVTM, CDR2 ANQGSEA. Trimming took 3 bases from V and 8 from J, leaving 14 bases between them. The CDR3 sequence is CSVERLTGDEQFF. The CDR3 nucleotides read TGCAGCGTTGAGCGACTGACTGGCGATGAGCAGTTCTTC.

V and J are TRBV13 and TRBJ2-7; 11 bases fit TRBD2. After removal of 5 bases from V and 1 base from J, the junction contained 7 bases not matched to a gene. Germline V lookup: CDR1 PRHDT, CDR2 FYEKMQ (reference sequence). The CDR3 is 16 residues long. CDR3 sequence: CASSAGTSGPSYEQYF. CDR3 DNA sequence: TGTGCCAGCAGCGCCGGGACTAGCGGTCCGTCCTACGAGCAGTACTTC.

This rearrangement joins TRBV28 to TRBJ2-7, with TRBD1 identical over 7 bases. V was pared by 5 bases and J by 3 bases, with 10 bases of the junction left unmatched. This CDR3 comprises 15 residues. The V gene's germline CDR1 is MDHEN and CDR2 SYDVKM. Written as DNA, the CDR3 is TGTGCCAGCAGTCCCCTCGACAGGGTTCACTACGAGCAGTACTTC. Encoded protein: CASSPLDRVHYEQYF.

The rearrangement uses TRBV10-3 and TRBJ1-1, with D unresolved. This CDR3 is built from 14 residues. The V gene lost 0 bases and the J gene lost 3 bases, with 8 bases spanning the gap. The germline gives CDR1 ENHRY, CDR2 SYGVKD. CDR3 in amino acids: CAISESKQHTEAFF. CDR3 sequence (DNA): TGTGCCATCAGTGAGTCGAAACAGCACACTGAAGCTTTCTTT.

The table lists this clone with a count of one. The J gene is TRBJ2-2, the V gene TRBV4-2, with 9 nucleotides matching TRBD2. This CDR3 has 18 amino acids. The germline V gene has CDR1 LGHNA and CDR2 YNFKEQ. The J segment lost 4 bases and the V segment lost 1 base, leaving 10 bases of the junction unmatched. CDR3 in DNA: TGTGCCAGCAGCCAAGTAGCAAAAGGCGGGAGGGCCACCGGGGAGCTGTTTTTT. Translated, it gives CASSQVAKGGRATGELFF.

The V and J genes are TRBV28 and TRBJ2-2; 8 nucleotides align to TRBD2. The germline CDR1 and CDR2 sequences are MDHEN and SYDVKM. V trimming: 2 bases; J trimming: 4 bases; junction bases outside the gene matches: 12. The CDR3 totals 18 residues. The DNA of the CDR3 is TGTGCCAGCAGTTTACGGCTAGCGGGCGCTCGAGGCACCGGGGAGCTGTTTTTT. Its protein product is CASSLRLAGARGTGELFF. The whole variable domain, remainder taken from reference TRBV28 and TRBJ2-2, is DVKVTQSSRYLVKRTGEKVFLECVQDMDHENMFWYRQDPGLGLRLIYFSYDVKMKEKGDIPEGYSVSREKKERFSLILESASTNQTSMYLCASSLRLAGARGTGELFFGEGSRLTVL.

This chain joins TRBV5-1 and TRBJ1-2; possible D gene TRBD1, 5 bases. Trimming took off 2 bases at V and 1 base at J, with 9 bases between the two ends. Germline CDR1 reads SGHRS; CDR2 reads YFSETQ. CDR3 length equals 14 residues. The CDR3 loop reads CASSLTGDNYGYTF. The CDR3 coding sequence is TGCGCCAGCAGCTTAACAGGAGATAACTATGGCTACACCTTC.

V gene TRBV3-1 (or the pseudogene TRBV3-2) combines with J gene TRBJ1-1; D is perhaps TRBD1 (5 bases). The CDR3 is 14 amino acids. The germline gives CDR1 LGHDT, CDR2 YNNKEL (reference sequence). Trimming shortened V by 1 base and J by 4 bases, and 10 bases separated the two germline ends. The CDR3 loop reads CASSQGGASTEAFF. The CDR3 DNA reads TGTGCCAGCAGCCAAGGGGGCGCGTCCACTGAAGCTTTCTTT.

The rearrangement links TRBV2 to TRBJ2-3; 10 bases map to TRBD2. The trim removed 8 bases at V and 4 bases at J, leaving 6 bases unmatched. CDR1 and CDR2 from the germline V gene are SNHLY and FYNNEI. CDR3 length equals 14 residues. In nucleotides, the CDR3 is TGTGCCAGCCTTCTAGCGGGAGTCGCAGATACGCAGTATTTT. Its protein product is CASLLAGVADTQYF.

This clone has only a few counts. The chain employs TRBV7-2 and TRBJ2-1; TRBD1 matches 8 bases. The CDR3 is made up of 14 amino acids. Germline V gives CDR1 SGHTA, CDR2 FQGNSA. Trimming cost V 2 bases and J 7 bases; bases outside gene matches: 4. CDR3 amino acids: CASSLTRQGNEQFF. The CDR3, as DNA: TGTGCCAGCAGCTTAACCCGACAGGGGAATGAGCAGTTCTTC.

The chain links TRBV27 to TRBJ1-3, with 8 bases aligning to TRBD1. Germline assignment: CDR1 MNHEY and CDR2 SMNVEV (reference sequence). Germline trimming cut 8 bases from V and 2 bases from J; bases unmatched to any gene: 8. The CDR3 runs 15 residues. The CDR3 reads CASGKDRGPGNTIYF. The CDR3 nucleotides are TGTGCCAGCGGAAAAGACAGGGGCCCTGGAAACACCATATATTTT.

This clone was picked up a small number of times. This chain uses TRBV28 with TRBJ1-2, with a tentative D call TRBD1 (5 bases). The V gene lost 6 bases and the J gene lost 0 bases, with 20 bases spanning the gap. The CDR3 totals 17 residues. Germline CDR1 is MDHEN and CDR2 is SYDVKM. The CDR3 spells CASRLQNGGEANYGYTF. In DNA, the CDR3 is TGTGCCAGCAGACTACAAAATGGGGGGGAAGCTAACTATGGCTACACCTTC.

V usage is TRBV27 and J usage is TRBJ2-7; 12 bases are a match to TRBD2. The V segment lost 6 bases and the J segment 2 bases; nucleotides outside the gene matches: 5. CDR3 length: 15 residues. Looked up from germline, CDR1 is MNHEY and CDR2 is SMNVEV (reference sequence). CDR3 sequence: CASRPGLAGTYEQYF. DNA for the CDR3: TGTGCCAGCAGGCCAGGACTAGCGGGAACCTACGAGCAGTACTTC.

CDR3 loop: CASGVAGVSYNEQFF. The CDR3 DNA follows: TGTGCCAGCGGGGTAGCGGGAGTGTCCTACAATGAGCAGTTCTTC. This chain connects TRBV19 to TRBJ2-1, with 9 bases fitting TRBD2. With V trimmed by 9 bases and J by 1 base, 7 bases remained unmatched. The CDR3 covers 15 residues. Germline-derived CDR1 and CDR2 are LNHDA and SQIVND (reference sequence).

This sequence joins TRBV6-5 and TRBJ1-2, with 7 positions matching TRBD1. From germline, CDR1 is MNHEY and CDR2 SVGAGI. J gave up 1 base and V 0 bases, and 5 bases lay outside the gene matches. The CDR3 runs to 16 residues. CDR3 in amino acids: CASSYSGTVRNYGYTF. In DNA form, the CDR3 reads TGTGCCAGCAGTTACTCGGGGACAGTGCGTAACTATGGCTACACCTTC.

The J gene is TRBJ1-2, the V gene TRBV5-5; TRBD1 agrees at 8 bases. Per germline, CDR1 SGHKS and CDR2 YYEKEE (reference sequence). The CDR3 is 16 residues long. V lost 0 bases, J lost 4 bases, and 8 bases stayed unmatched. The CDR3 sequence is CASSLGDRGPSYGYTF. The DNA for the CDR3 is TGTGCCAGCAGCTTGGGAGACAGGGGCCCCTCCTATGGCTACACCTTC. Full variable domain (remainder filled in from reference TRBV5-5 and TRBJ1-2): DAGVTQSPTHLIKTRGQQVTLRCSPISGHKSVSWYQQVLGQGPQFIFQYYEKEERGRGNFPDRFSARQFPNYSSELNVNALLLGDSALYLCASSLGDRGPSYGYTFGSGTRLTVV.

The chain joins TRBV4-1 to TRBJ2-1; 12 bases align to TRBD2. V gave up 6 bases and J gave up 10 bases; unmatched junction bases: 10. CDR1 MGHRA and CDR2 YSYEKL come from the germline V gene. The CDR3 is made up of 15 amino acids. The CDR3 here is CASSRRLAGVREQFF. The CDR3 DNA reads as TGCGCCAGCAGTCGTAGACTAGCGGGAGTCAGGGAGCAGTTCTTC.

The V gene is TRBV6-5, the J gene TRBJ2-7; a weak D match, TRBD1 (6 bases). The CDR3 spans 15 residues. Germline CDR1 is MNHEY and CDR2 is SVGAGI. V was shortened by 6 bases and J by 2 bases, with 17 bases between the two germline ends. This chain's CDR3 is CASSDAGTSTYEQYF. As DNA, the CDR3 is TGTGCCAGCAGCGATGCCGGGACATCCACCTACGAGCAGTACTTC.

The rearrangement links TRBV12-3 or TRBV12-4 to TRBJ2-2; 7 nucleotides match TRBD2. The CDR3 covers 13 residues. Unmatched junction bases numbered 3, after V lost 6 bases and J lost 5 bases. The DNA for the CDR3 is TGTGCCAGCAGCCGGCGGGAGACCGGGGAGCTGTTTTTT. Translated, it gives CASSRRETGELFF.

The chain combines TRBV5-1 with TRBJ2-7; a possible D gene is TRBD1 (7 bases). Germline V gene sequence: CDR1 SGHRS, CDR2 YFSETQ. This CDR3 is 14 amino acids long. Trimming removed 7 bases at V and 4 bases at J, with 18 bases between. The CDR3 DNA is TGCGCCAGCGGGACCGGGACAGCGGGTTACGAGCAGTACTTC. Translating gives CASGTGTAGYEQYF. The whole variable domain, remainder taken from reference TRBV5-1 and TRBJ2-7, is KAGVTQTPRYLIKTRGQQVTLSCSPISGHRSVSWYQQTPGQGLQFLFEYFSETQRNKGNFPGRFSGRQFSNSRSEMNVSTLELGDSALYLCASGTGTAGYEQYFGPGTRLTVT.

This clone was seen more than once but under ten times. The CDR3 DNA sequence: TGTGCCAGCAGTGTCCCTGGGGGGGGCTTAGGGAACGAGCAGTACTTC. Protein sequence: CASSVPGGGLGNEQYF. The V call is TRBV28, the J call TRBJ2-7; possibly TRBD2 for D (7 bases). V lost 5 bases and J lost 5, with 22 bases in between. Germline V gene data show CDR1 as MDHEN and CDR2 as SYDVKM. CDR3 length: 16 amino acids.

This chain connects TRBV11-2 to TRBJ2-1; TRBD1 matches 11 bases. The CDR3 spans 15 residues. The ends lost 5 bases at V and 7 bases at J; junction bases unmatched: 7. CDR1 SGHAT and CDR2 FQNNGV come from the germline V gene. In DNA, the CDR3 is TGTGCCAGCAGCCGTGGGACAGGGGGTGAGAATGAGCAGTTCTTC. This encodes CASSRGTGGENEQFF.

The chain recombines TRBV5-1 with TRBJ2-7; 15 nucleotides line up with TRBD2. V gave up 4 bases and J gave up 3 bases; unmatched junction bases: 2. The CDR3 is 15 amino acids. Germline loops: CDR1 SGHRS, CDR2 YFSETQ. The CDR3 DNA sequence: TGCGCCAGCAGCACGGGACTAGCGGGAGGCTACGAGCAGTACTTC. Translated: CASSTGLAGGYEQYF.

The genes are TRBV30 and TRBJ2-7; TRBD2 matches 8 bases. This CDR3 comprises 13 residues. The V and J ends lost 2 bases and 4 bases, in that order; junction bases with no gene match: 4. CDR1 GTSNPN and CDR2 SVGIG come from the germline V gene (reference sequence). CDR3 coding DNA: TGTGCCTGGAGTATGAGCGGGAGTTACGAGCAGTACTTC. This translates into CAWSMSGSYEQYF.

This clone has a handful of counts. The rearrangement uses TRBV28 and TRBJ2-2, with a possible D match to TRBD2 (6 bases). The CDR3 has 16 residues. The V end lost 6 bases, the J end lost 1 base, and 15 bases lay between the germline ends. The V gene's germline CDR1 is MDHEN and CDR2 SYDVKM. In DNA, the CDR3 is TGTGCCAGCAGCCCCAGACTAGTCCTGAACACCGGGGAGCTGTTTTTT. It yields the protein CASSPRLVLNTGELFF.

V usage is TRBV6-4 and J usage is TRBJ2-2, with D tentatively TRBD2 (5 bases). From germline, CDR1 is MRHNA and CDR2 SNTAGT. The CDR3 sequence is 14 residues long. The ends were cut back, 2 bases at V and 6 bases at J, with 10 bases in the middle. CDR3 protein: CASSDNWESGELFF. In nucleotides, the CDR3 is TGTGCCAGCAGTGACAACTGGGAGTCCGGGGAGCTGTTTTTT.

This rearrangement joins TRBV10-3 to TRBJ2-1; 13 bases line up with TRBD2. CDR1 is ENHRY, CDR2 SYGVKD, per germline. After removal of 8 bases from V and 6 bases from J, the junction contained 7 bases not matched to a gene. The CDR3 spans 15 residues. The CDR3 DNA sequence: TGTGCCATCGGAACTAGCGGGAGGGCCGGCAATGAGCAGTTCTTC. Translating gives CAIGTSGRAGNEQFF.

This clone was seen only a few times. The rearrangement uses TRBV23-1 and TRBJ2-5; D not resolved. TRBV23-1 is an ORF for which the function is uncertain. V was trimmed by 0 bases and J by 1 base, leaving 9 bases between them. The CDR3 is 15 residues long. The DNA of the CDR3 is TGCGCCAGCAGTCAATCGTGGAGATTCCAAGAGACCCAGTACTTC. This encodes CASSQSWRFQETQYF.

As for this clone: Other nucleotide sequences from this sample produce the same CDR3. This rearrangement joins TRBV18 to TRBJ1-1; TRBD1 matches at 9 bases. The V gene's germline CDR1 is KGHSH and CDR2 LQKENI. J lost 4 bases, V lost 3 bases, and 3 bases had no gene match. The CDR3 has 14 amino acids. CDR3 sequence: CASSPGTGSTEAFF. CDR3 sequence (DNA): TGTGCCAGCTCACCCGGGACAGGGTCCACTGAAGCTTTCTTT.